One T cell receptor beta chain is described in this entry. The sample belongs to a study of CD8+ T cells in alopecia areata. Treatment specified: oral pan-JAK inhibitor, 5-10 mg twice daily. There are 14 residues in the CDR3. Looked up from germline, CDR1 is SGHRS and CDR2 is YFSETQ. The V and J ends lost 5 bases and 0 bases respectively, with 10 bases between them. Extraction and reverse transcription of RNA yielded cDNA as the sequencing template. Clones were read by immunoSEQ multiplex PCR, and TCRdb kept only the in-frame ones, dropping some. The table includes 270,000 or so clones, 55% to 70% detected once.

The sequencing used CD4+ T cells sorted from blood, collected at week 24, from a patient treated with tofacitinib. V usage is TRBV5-1 and J usage is TRBJ2-3; D unresolved. The sequence was obtained from a human donor with alopecia areata. CDR3 DNA: TGCGCCAGCAGGCCTGCACTGAGCACAGATACGCAGTATTTT. It yields the protein CASRPALSTDTQYF.